A single sample is the source of the 10 T cell receptor beta chains below, sequenced in a study of beta chain features in type 1 diabetes. Study-level findings and limits: Type 1 diabetes patients had moderately but significantly shorter TCRB CDR3s in all four CD4+ subsets.

Isolated RNA was reverse transcribed in full, so expressed TCRB transcripts were sequenced. Sequenced by immunoSEQ multiplex PCR; TCRdb stores in-frame clones only, minus some. The table has 230,000 or so clones, under 20% seen once; the top ten hold about 0.078%. These receptors lack a known antigen. The sample comprised naive CD4+ T cells from blood. These receptors all come from a man under 40 with type 1 diabetes.

This clone turned up a few times. V gene TRBV27 combines with J gene TRBJ1-1, with 9 bases lining up with TRBD1. V lost 5 bases to trimming and J lost 3 bases; unmatched junction nucleotides: 4. The CDR3 totals 14 residues. In germline, CDR1 is MNHEY, CDR2 SMNVEV (reference sequence). CDR3 in amino acids: CASSTGGWYTEAFF. CDR3 nucleotide sequence: TGTGCCAGCAGTACAGGGGGCTGGTACACTGAAGCTTTCTTT.

This chain joins TRBV7-2 and TRBJ2-6, with 8 bases identical to TRBD1. Germline CDR1 is SGHTA and CDR2 is FQGNSA. This CDR3 contains 14 residues. The CDR3 region has the DNA TGTGTGACAGGGGCTCACTCTGGGGCCAACGTCCTGACTTTC. Protein sequence: CVTGAHSGANVLTF.

The gene calls are TRBV5-1 and TRBJ2-7, with D tentatively TRBD1 (7 bases). The V and J ends lost 4 bases and 2 bases respectively, with 19 bases between them. Germline V CDR1 and CDR2: SGHRS, YFSETQ. This CDR3 is built from 16 residues. The CDR3 loop is CASSPSWGDRTYEQYF. The CDR3 DNA follows: TGCGCCAGCAGCCCCTCATGGGGGGACAGAACCTACGAGCAGTACTTC. Full variable domain (missing parts from reference TRBV5-1 and TRBJ2-7): KAGVTQTPRYLIKTRGQQVTLSCSPISGHRSVSWYQQTPGQGLQFLFEYFSETQRNKGNFPGRFSGRQFSNSRSEMNVSTLELGDSALYLCASSPSWGDRTYEQYFGPGTRLTVT.

This chain connects TRBV4-3 to TRBJ1-2; tentatively, D is TRBD1 (5 bases). Trimming pared 0 bases from V and 4 bases from J, leaving 9 bases between. The CDR3 loop spans 14 amino acids. Germline V gene lookup returns CDR1 LGHNA and CDR2 YSLEER. The CDR3 here is CASSQETGVYGYTF. The CDR3, as DNA: TGCGCCAGCAGCCAAGAAACAGGAGTCTATGGCTACACCTTC.

Only a few counts were recorded for this clone. The chain employs TRBV29-1 and TRBJ2-1; 10 positions agree with TRBD2. This CDR3 comprises 17 residues. Germline V gene sequence: CDR1 SQVTM, CDR2 ANQGSEA. The V and J ends lost 0 bases and 7 bases, in that order; junction bases with no gene match: 12. DNA for the CDR3: TGCAGCGTTGAAGAGCTAGCGGGAGTATATTCGGGGAATGAGCAGTTCTTC. It encodes CSVEELAGVYSGNEQFF.

In this sample, this clone turned up a few times. This chain uses TRBV25-1 with TRBJ1-5; 9 nucleotides match TRBD1. The J segment lost 11 bases and the V segment lost 7 bases, leaving 9 bases of the junction unmatched. CDR3 size: 13 residues. Germline values: CDR1 MGHDK, CDR2 SYGVNS. The CDR3 DNA reads TGTGCCAGCAAGGCCGGAGGGACAGGGACCCAGCATTTT. This translates into CASKAGGTGTQHF. The full variable domain, in which reference TRBV25-1 and TRBJ1-5 provide the parts outside the CDR3, is EADIYQTPRYLVIGTGKKITLECSQTMGHDKMYWYQQDPGMELHLIHYSYGVNSTEKGDLSSESTVSRIRTEHFPLTLESARPSHTSQYLCASKAGGTGTQHFGDGTRLSIL.

Turning to this clone: Other DNA sequences in the sample encode the same CDR3. The chain carries TRBV29-1 and TRBJ2-5; tentatively, D is TRBD1 (5 bases). Germline V gene lookup returns CDR1 SQVTM and CDR2 ANQGSEA. V was clipped by 6 bases and J by 2 bases, with 10 bases between them. The CDR3 loop spans 12 amino acids. For the CDR3, the DNA is TGCAGCGTAGATCAGGGACAAGAGACCCAGTACTTC. As protein: CSVDQGQETQYF.

This chain connects TRBV7-9 to TRBJ2-5; 11 bases align to TRBD2. In germline, CDR1 is SEHNR, CDR2 FQNEAQ (reference sequence). V was clipped by 9 bases and J by 2 bases; unmatched bases: 8. CDR3 length: 15 amino acids. The CDR3: CASLPGLAAQETQYF. The CDR3 nucleotides are TGTGCCAGTCTACCGGGACTAGCGGCACAAGAGACCCAGTACTTC.

The table lists this clone with a few counts. The chain joins TRBV29-1 to TRBJ2-3; D gene uncertain. This CDR3 comprises 14 residues. Trimming removed 3 bases from V and 0 bases from J, with 10 bases in between. Per germline, CDR1 SQVTM and CDR2 ANQGSEA. The CDR3 reads CSVEPPESTDTQYF. The CDR3 DNA reads as TGCAGCGTTGAGCCGCCCGAGAGCACAGATACGCAGTATTTT.

The gene calls are TRBV9 and TRBJ2-1; 10 bases fit TRBD2. CDR1 SGDLS and CDR2 YYNGEE come from the germline V gene. This CDR3 is built from 17 residues. Unmatched junction bases numbered 11, after V lost 0 bases and J lost 8 bases. The CDR3 region is CASSVALAGVPGDEQFF. The CDR3 DNA sequence: TGTGCCAGCAGCGTAGCGCTAGCGGGAGTGCCAGGTGATGAGCAGTTCTTC.